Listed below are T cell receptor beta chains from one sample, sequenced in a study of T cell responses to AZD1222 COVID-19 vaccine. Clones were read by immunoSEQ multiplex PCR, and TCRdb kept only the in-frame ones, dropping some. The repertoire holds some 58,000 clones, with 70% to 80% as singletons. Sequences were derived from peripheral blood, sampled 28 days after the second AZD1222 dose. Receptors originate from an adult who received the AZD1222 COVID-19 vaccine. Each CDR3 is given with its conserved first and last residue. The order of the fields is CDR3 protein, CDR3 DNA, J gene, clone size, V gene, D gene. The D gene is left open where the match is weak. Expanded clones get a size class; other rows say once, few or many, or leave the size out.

CASSYRDSGNTIYF | TGTGCCAGCAGCTACAGGGACTCTGGAAACACCATATATTTT | TRBJ1-3 | . | TRBV5-4 | .
CASSYSRNRNEQFF | TGTGCCAGCAGTTACTCGAGAAATCGCAATGAGCAGTTCTTC | TRBJ2-1 | . | TRBV6-5 | .
CASRPRSGNLGELFF | TGTGCCAGCAGGCCACGAAGCGGGAATCTCGGGGAGCTGTTTTTT | TRBJ2-2 | . | TRBV7-2 | TRBD2
CASSLNRGYGYTF | TGTGCCAGCAGCTTAAACAGGGGCTATGGCTACACCTTC | TRBJ1-2 | . | TRBV7-3 | TRBD1
CASSAQPGQGATEAFF | TGTGCCAGCAGCGCCCAGCCGGGACAGGGGGCAACTGAAGCTTTCTTT | TRBJ1-1 | . | TRBV7-3 | TRBD1
CASSLFGRANYGYTF | TGTGCCAGCAGCTTATTTGGCCGAGCTAACTATGGCTACACCTTC | TRBJ1-2 | . | TRBV12-1 | .
CASSLTSGQSGQETQYF | TGTGCCAGCAGCTTAACTTCCGGGCAATCTGGCCAAGAGACCCAGTACTTC | TRBJ2-5 | . | TRBV7-6 | .
CASSKDRAVSLHF | TGTGCCAGCAGCAAGGACAGGGCTGTATCCCTCCACTTT | TRBJ1-6 | few | TRBV5-5 | TRBD1
CASSLGSGSRHGYTF | TGTGCCAGCAGTTTGGGGAGCGGTTCACGGCATGGCTACACCTTC | TRBJ1-2 | . | TRBV28 | .
CASSLTGGGNEKLFF | TGCGCCAGCAGCTTAACCGGAGGTGGTAATGAAAAACTGTTTTTT | TRBJ1-4 | . | TRBV5-1 | .